Here is one TCR beta chain with its context. This entry belongs to a study of T cell changes during pregnancy in multiple sclerosis. Germline values: CDR1 SGHRS, CDR2 YFSETQ. The CDR3 spans 14 residues. V shed 5 bases, J shed 6 bases, and the junction held 3 bases outside the gene matches. Libraries were prepared by immunoSEQ multiplex PCR; TCRdb keeps only in-frame clonotypes and omits some of them. The sample has tens of thousands of clones; under 95% are singletons. The receptor's source is a female donor in good health, enrolled as a control in a pregnancy study. J is TRBJ2-1 and V is TRBV5-1, with 12 positions matching TRBD2. Sequencing was performed on peripheral blood, taken in the first trimester of pregnancy. The CDR3 loop reads CASSSSGRVNEQFF. The CDR3 DNA reads as TGCGCCAGCAGTTCTAGCGGGAGGGTCAATGAGCAGTTCTTC.